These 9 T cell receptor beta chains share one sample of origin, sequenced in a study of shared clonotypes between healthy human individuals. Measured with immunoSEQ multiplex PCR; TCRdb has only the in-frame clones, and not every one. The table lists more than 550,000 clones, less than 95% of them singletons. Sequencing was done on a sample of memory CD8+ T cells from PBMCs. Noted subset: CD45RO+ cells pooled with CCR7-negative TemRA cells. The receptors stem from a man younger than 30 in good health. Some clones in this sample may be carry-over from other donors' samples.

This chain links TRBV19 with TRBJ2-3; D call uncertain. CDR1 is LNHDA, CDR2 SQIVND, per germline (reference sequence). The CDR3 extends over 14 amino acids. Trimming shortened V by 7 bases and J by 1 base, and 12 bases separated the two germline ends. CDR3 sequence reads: CASKDYHGTDTQYF. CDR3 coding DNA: TGTGCCAGTAAAGATTACCATGGCACAGATACGCAGTATTTT.

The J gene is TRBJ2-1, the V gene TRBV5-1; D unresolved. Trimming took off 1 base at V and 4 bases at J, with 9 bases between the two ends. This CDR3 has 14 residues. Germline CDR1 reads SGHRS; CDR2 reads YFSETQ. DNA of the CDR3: TGCGCCAGCAGCTTGCTGGGCAATTACAATGAGCAGTTCTTC. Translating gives CASSLLGNYNEQFF.

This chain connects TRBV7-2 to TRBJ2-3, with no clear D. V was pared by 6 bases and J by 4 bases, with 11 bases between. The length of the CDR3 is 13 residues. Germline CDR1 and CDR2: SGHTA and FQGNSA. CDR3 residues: CASRIPAPDTQYF. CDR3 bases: TGTGCCAGCAGAATCCCCGCTCCAGATACGCAGTATTTT.

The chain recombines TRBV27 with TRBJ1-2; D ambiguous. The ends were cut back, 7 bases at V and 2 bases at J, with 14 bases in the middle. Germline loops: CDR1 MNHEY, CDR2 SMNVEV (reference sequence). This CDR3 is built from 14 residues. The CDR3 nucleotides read TGTGCCAGCACCTACAGAGTGGGGAACTATGGCTACACCTTC. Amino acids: CASTYRVGNYGYTF.

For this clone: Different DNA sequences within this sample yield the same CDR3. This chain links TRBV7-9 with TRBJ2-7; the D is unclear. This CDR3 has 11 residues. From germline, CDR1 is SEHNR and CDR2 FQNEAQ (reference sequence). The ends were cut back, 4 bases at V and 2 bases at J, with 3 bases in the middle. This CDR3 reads CASSSTYEQYF. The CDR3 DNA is TGTGCCAGCAGCTCAACCTACGAGCAGTACTTC.

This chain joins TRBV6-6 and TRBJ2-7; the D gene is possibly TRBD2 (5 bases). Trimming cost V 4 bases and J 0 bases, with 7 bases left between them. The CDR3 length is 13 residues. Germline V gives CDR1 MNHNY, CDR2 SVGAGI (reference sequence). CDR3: CASSSTSSYEQYF. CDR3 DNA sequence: TGTGCCAGCAGTTCAACTAGCTCCTACGAGCAGTACTTC.

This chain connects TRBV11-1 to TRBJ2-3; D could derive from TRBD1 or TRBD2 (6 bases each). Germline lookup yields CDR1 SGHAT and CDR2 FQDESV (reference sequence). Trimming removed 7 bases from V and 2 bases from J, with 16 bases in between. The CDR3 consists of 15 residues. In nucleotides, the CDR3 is TGTGCCAGCACCCGAGGGGGAGGAGCCACAGATACGCAGTATTTT. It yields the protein CASTRGGGATDTQYF. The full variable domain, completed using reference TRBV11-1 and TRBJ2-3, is EAEVAQSPRYKITEKSQAVAFWCDPISGHATLYWYRQILGQGPELLVQFQDESVVDDSQLPKDRFSAERLKGVDSTLKIQPAELGDSAMYLCASTRGGGATDTQYFGPGTRLTVL.

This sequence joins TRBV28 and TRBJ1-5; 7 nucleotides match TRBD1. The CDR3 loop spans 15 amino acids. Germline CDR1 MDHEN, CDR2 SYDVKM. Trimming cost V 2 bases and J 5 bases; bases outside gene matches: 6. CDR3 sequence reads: CASSLHRGEDQPQHF. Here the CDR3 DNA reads TGTGCCAGCAGTTTACACAGGGGAGAGGATCAGCCCCAGCATTTT.

CDR3 protein: CASRAASYEQYF. CDR3 nucleotide sequence: TGTGCCAGCAGGGCCGCCTCCTACGAGCAGTACTTC. This chain joins TRBV7-9 and TRBJ2-7; D unclear. The CDR3 spans 12 residues. Germline CDR1 and CDR2: SEHNR and FQNEAQ (reference sequence). Trimming took 6 bases from V and 0 from J, leaving 6 bases between them. Variable domain in full (rest from reference TRBV7-9 and TRBJ2-7): DTGVSQNPRHKITKRGQNVTFRCDPISEHNRLYWYRQTLGQGPEFLTYFQNEAQLEKSRLLSDRFSAERPKGSFSTLEIQRTEQGDSAMYLCASRAASYEQYFGPGTRLTVT.